This TCR beta chain was identified in a study of cytomegalovirus exposure and HLA in healthy donors. Study findings and constraints: Productive rates of about 90% or about 30% were seen for most TCR beta V segments in an earlier analysis. TCR beta chains numbering more than 150 were designated cytomegalovirus-associated. Rarity held for most TCR sequences, but there were some public TCRs that occurred in many donors. Across HLA loci, a later analysis found differing TCR association rates, with DRB1 most and HLA-C fewest.

Amplification used 60 Vbeta primers and 13 Jbeta primers. Sequencing was performed with immunoSEQ multiplex PCR; in TCRdb, only in-frame clones are kept and a portion is missing. Of 85,000 to 100,000 clones in the sample, about four fifths were seen once. Note on this clone: What it recognizes is unknown.

The CDR3 extends over 11 amino acids. The V and J ends lost 4 bases and 7 bases respectively, with 7 bases between them. CDR1 is KGHSH and CDR2 is LQKENI in the germline V gene. Sequenced sample: PBMCs. J is TRBJ1-1 and V is TRBV18, with D possibly TRBD1 on 6 matching bases. The sequence derives from a male donor in good health and CMV-seropositive. CDR3 loop: CASSQDSEAFF. The CDR3 region has the DNA TGTGCCAGCTCACAGGACAGTGAAGCTTTCTTT.